The next 21 T cell receptor beta chains were all read from a single sample in a study of blood T cells in healthy people across ages. PCR was performed a second time for 7 to 11 cycles using a sample-barcoded 5' primer and a J-beta primer mix. TCRdb reanalysed the 5' RACE reads using MiXCR and keeps one entry per CDR3 protein. This table holds over 1.5 million distinct CDR3 sequences, about 50% found once. Sample: blood. The receptors shown here come from a woman aged 40 to 49 in good health.

V usage is TRBV6-5 and J usage is TRBJ2-5, with 7 bases that match TRBD2. V gave up 10 bases and J gave up 4 bases; unmatched junction bases: 12. The CDR3 is 14 residues long. In germline, CDR1 is MNHEY, CDR2 SVGAGI. Written as DNA, the CDR3 is TGTGCCACCAGCCGGACTAGATCAAGAGAGACCCAGTACTTC. Translation: CATSRTRSRETQYF.

There are a few counts of this clonotype. V gene TRBV7-2 combines with J gene TRBJ1-5, with D perhaps TRBD1 (6 bases). Trimming took off 5 bases at V and 4 bases at J, with 15 bases between the two ends. CDR1 SGHTA and CDR2 FQGNSA come from the germline V gene. The CDR3 length is 15 residues. The CDR3: CASSIGTPLNQPQHF. The CDR3 nucleotides read TGTGCCAGCAGCATCGGGACACCTCTGAATCAGCCCCAGCATTTT. Supplemented by reference TRBV7-2 and TRBJ1-5, the full variable domain reads GAGVSQSPSNKVTEKGKDVELRCDPISGHTALYWYRQSLGQGLEFLIYFQGNSAPDKSGLPSDRFSAERTGGSVSTLTIQRTQQEDSAVYLCASSIGTPLNQPQHFGDGTRLSIL.

This chain joins TRBV5-1 and TRBJ2-7, with D possibly called TRBD1 or TRBD2 (5 bases each). TRBJ2-5 matches the DNA end more closely, so the J call is doubtful. Germline V lookup: CDR1 SGHRS, CDR2 YFSETQ. The CDR3 sequence is 15 residues long. Here the CDR3 reads CASSLLAGSRETQYF. The CDR3 nucleotides are TGCGCCAGCAGCTTATTGGCAGGGAGTAGGGAGACCCAGTACTTC.

A few counts support this clonotype. V usage is TRBV29-1 and J usage is TRBJ2-1; 11 bases align to TRBD1. The CDR3 covers 13 residues. The germline CDR1 and CDR2 sequences are SQVTM and ANQGSEA. J was trimmed by 8 bases and V by 6 bases; bases with no gene match: 6. CDR3 nucleotide sequence: TGCAGCGTCGATGGACAGGGGGCTTATGAGCAGTTCTTC. It yields the protein CSVDGQGAYEQFF.

This clonotype was detected only a few times. V gene TRBV7-2 combines with J gene TRBJ2-5; TRBD2 agrees at 8 bases. Germline lookup yields CDR1 SGHTA and CDR2 FQGNSA. V dropped 1 base and J dropped 2; count of bases not matched to a gene: 6. The CDR3 sequence is 16 residues long. The CDR3 here is CASSLGVAGIQETQYF. CDR3 nucleotides: TGTGCCAGCAGCTTAGGAGTAGCGGGGATACAAGAGACCCAGTACTTC.

The rearrangement uses TRBV5-6 and TRBJ2-1, with no clear D. Trimming took off 1 base at V and 13 bases at J, with 24 bases between the two ends. Looked up from germline, CDR1 is SGHDT and CDR2 is YYEEEE. The CDR3 is 16 residues long. This CDR3 reads CASSLMTSARWLEQFF. The CDR3 region has the DNA TGTGCCAGCAGCTTGATGACCAGCGCACGGTGGCTTGAACAGTTCTTC.

The table lists this clonotype with a few counts. The chain joins TRBV20-1 to TRBJ2-7; D gene unclear. This CDR3 is 13 amino acids long. V dropped 3 bases and J dropped 0 bases, with 9 bases sitting between them. CDR1 is DFQATT and CDR2 is SNEGSKA in the germline V gene (reference sequence). CDR3 in amino acids: CSARSESSYEQYF. The CDR3 bases are TGCAGTGCTAGGTCGGAGAGCTCCTACGAGCAGTACTTC.

A few counts support this clonotype. This chain connects TRBV7-9 to TRBJ1-2, with a weak D call TRBD1 (6 bases). CDR1 and CDR2 (germline): SEHNR, FQNEAQ (reference sequence). This CDR3 is 15 amino acids long. V lost 1 base and J lost 3, with 12 bases in between. The CDR3 coding sequence is TGTGCCAGCAGCTTAGGCGGGGGGCTCGACTATGGCTACACCTTC. It codes for CASSLGGGLDYGYTF. Looking up the rest from reference TRBV7-9 and TRBJ1-2 gives the full variable domain: DTGVSQNPRHKITKRGQNVTFRCDPISEHNRLYWYRQTLGQGPEFLTYFQNEAQLEKSRLLSDRFSAERPKGSFSTLEIQRTEQGDSAMYLCASSLGGGLDYGYTFGSGTRLTVV.

The V call is TRBV20-1, the J call TRBJ2-3, with D possibly being TRBD1 or TRBD2 (5 bases each). The CDR3 totals 14 residues. Germline V gene lookup returns CDR1 DFQATT and CDR2 SNEGSKA (reference sequence). Trimming removed 5 bases from V and 5 bases from J, with 17 bases in between. The DNA for the CDR3 is TGCAGTGCTGGGTATGGGGGTAGACTAGATACGCAGTATTTT. Protein product: CSAGYGGRLDTQYF.

The chain combines TRBV11-2 with TRBJ2-5; 8 nucleotides agree with TRBD2. Germline CDR1 reads SGHAT; CDR2 reads FQNNGV. This CDR3 has 17 amino acids. Losses at the gene ends were 1 base for V and 2 bases for J; bases not matched to a gene: 9. The CDR3 sequence is CASSLAGGAGRQETQYF. The CDR3, as DNA: TGTGCCAGCAGCTTAGCCGGGGGGGCTGGGAGGCAAGAGACCCAGTACTTC.

This clonotype has a handful of counts. This chain joins TRBV4-3 and TRBJ2-5, with 11 nucleotides matching TRBD2. Unmatched junction bases numbered 7, after V lost 2 bases and J lost 5 bases. In germline, CDR1 is LGHNA, CDR2 YSLEER. The length of the CDR3 is 16 residues. In DNA, the CDR3 is TGCGCCAGCAGCCAAATAGCGGGGGGGCTTCTGGAGACCCAGTACTTC. Protein product: CASSQIAGGLLETQYF.

This clonotype was seen only a few times. The CDR3 DNA reads as TGCGCCAGCAGCAGGACAGCGATTGGGGCCAACGTCCTGACTTTC. Its translation is CASSRTAIGANVLTF. The chain uses TRBV5-1 and TRBJ2-6; possible D gene TRBD1, 6 bases. CDR3 size: 15 residues. V was trimmed by 4 bases and J by 3 bases, leaving 11 bases between them. Germline V lookup: CDR1 SGHRS, CDR2 YFSETQ.

The chain employs TRBV4-2 and TRBJ1-2; possibly TRBD1 for D (5 bases). Germline assignment: CDR1 LGHNA and CDR2 YNFKEQ. The length of the CDR3 is 15 residues. V was cut by 0 bases and J by 1 base, with 9 bases left in between. This CDR3 reads CASSQEWGGNYGYTF. The CDR3 region has the DNA TGTGCCAGCAGCCAAGAATGGGGGGGTAACTATGGCTACACCTTC.

This clonotype was seen many times. The CDR3 DNA reads TGCGCCACCCGGACGGAACCAACTAACTATGGCTACACCTTC. Its protein is CATRTEPTNYGYTF. The chain recombines TRBV5-1 with TRBJ1-2; D is ambiguous. The CDR3 extends over 14 amino acids. The V gene's germline CDR1 is SGHRS and CDR2 YFSETQ. V gave up 9 bases and J gave up 0 bases, with 15 bases separating them.

The chain carries TRBV9 and TRBJ2-3, with D perhaps TRBD1 (5 bases). Trimming took off 4 bases at V and 0 bases at J, with 12 bases between the two ends. CDR3 length equals 15 residues. Germline values: CDR1 SGDLS, CDR2 YYNGEE. CDR3 bases: TGTGCCAGCAGCACCCTAGGGGCCAGCACAGATACGCAGTATTTT. It yields the protein CASSTLGASTDTQYF.

The V and J genes are TRBV7-9 and TRBJ2-5; tentative D call: TRBD2 (6 bases). This CDR3 region has 17 residues. V shed 0 bases and J shed 2 bases, with 16 bases lying between them. The germline V gene encodes CDR1 SEHNR and CDR2 FQNEAQ (reference sequence). CDR3 coding DNA: TGTGCCAGCAGCTTAGCTCTAACCCGGGACTTTCAAGAGACCCAGTACTTC. It yields the protein CASSLALTRDFQETQYF.

This clonotype was counted between two and nine times. The rearrangement links TRBV7-9 to TRBJ2-7; tentative D call: TRBD1 (6 bases). The V and J ends lost 3 bases and 1 base respectively, with 13 bases between them. CDR1 and CDR2 from the germline V gene are SEHNR and FQNEAQ (reference sequence). The CDR3 loop spans 15 amino acids. The chain's CDR3 is CASSFAQGASYEQYF. The CDR3, as DNA: TGTGCCAGCAGCTTCGCACAGGGTGCATCCTACGAGCAGTACTTC.

This chain links TRBV12-3 or TRBV12-4 with TRBJ2-1; D is undetermined. CDR3 length equals 13 residues. V lost 5 bases and J lost 5, with 10 bases in between. DNA of the CDR3: TGTGCCAGCAGTGAAGGACCTGACAATGAGCAGTTCTTC. Translation gives CASSEGPDNEQFF.

This clonotype was seen more than once but under ten times. The chain combines TRBV6-6 with TRBJ2-7, with a possible D match to TRBD1 (5 bases). The germline V gene encodes CDR1 MNHNY and CDR2 SVGAGI (reference sequence). V was pared by 0 bases and J by 3 bases, with 9 bases between. The CDR3 sequence is 14 residues long. The CDR3 nucleotides are TGTGCCAGCAGTTACTCGTCCAGGGACTACGAGCAGTACTTC. It specifies CASSYSSRDYEQYF.

The gene calls are TRBV15 and TRBJ2-3; D not resolved. CDR3 size: 16 residues. The V gene lost 5 bases and the J gene lost 2 bases, with 17 bases spanning the gap. CDR1 is LNHNV, CDR2 YYDKDF, per germline (reference sequence). The CDR3 DNA sequence: TGTGCCACCAGCGGCCATCTCTCTTCTACCACAGATACGCAGTATTTT. The encoded protein is CATSGHLSSTTDTQYF.

This clonotype was picked up a small number of times. V is TRBV29-1 and J is TRBJ2-3; D not certain. The germline V and J ends were trimmed by 6 bases and 1 base, with 17 bases remaining between them. The CDR3 covers 15 residues. CDR1 is SQVTM and CDR2 is ANQGSEA in the germline V gene. The CDR3 here is CSVLRPLRGTDTQYF. The DNA of the CDR3 is TGCAGCGTCCTTCGTCCCCTCCGGGGCACAGATACGCAGTATTTT.